The next 29 T cell receptor beta chains were all read from a single sample in a study of shared clonotypes between healthy human individuals. The method was immunoSEQ multiplex PCR; TCRdb's version includes in-frame clones alone and lacks a portion of them. The table shows about 1.4 million clones, with about 96% occurring only once. Sequencing used naive CD4+ T cells sorted from blood. This sample's subset: CD45RA+ positively selected. The receptors were sampled from a man aged 25 to 40 in good health.

The chain is built from TRBV5-5 and TRBJ1-4; no firm D call. Germline CDR1 SGHKS, CDR2 YYEKEE (reference sequence). V lost 5 bases and J lost 0, with 11 bases in between. The CDR3 covers 15 residues. The CDR3 loop is CASRRWSATNEKLFF. Here the CDR3 DNA reads TGTGCCAGCAGACGCTGGAGTGCAACTAATGAAAAACTGTTTTTT.

The chain joins TRBV29-1 to TRBJ2-1, with a possible D match to TRBD1 (6 bases). Germline lookup yields CDR1 SQVTM and CDR2 ANQGSEA. This CDR3 region has 16 residues. Trimming removed 0 bases from V and 1 base from J, with 13 bases in between. CDR3 sequence reads: CSVEERSGVSYNEQFF. DNA of the CDR3: TGCAGCGTTGAAGAACGATCAGGGGTTTCCTACAATGAGCAGTTCTTC.

V gene TRBV9 combines with J gene TRBJ2-7, with TRBD2 matching 11 bases. Trimming removed 4 bases from V and 2 bases from J; junction bases left unmatched: 8. Germline lookup yields CDR1 SGDLS and CDR2 YYNGEE. The length of the CDR3 is 16 residues. The CDR3 DNA reads TGTGCCAGCAGCTCTACCGGGACTAGCGGCACCTACGAGCAGTACTTC. Amino acid sequence: CASSSTGTSGTYEQYF.

The genes are TRBV7-9 and TRBJ2-7, with TRBD1 matching 8 bases. Germline trimming cut 9 bases from V and 1 base from J; bases unmatched to any gene: 20. Germline-derived CDR1 and CDR2 are SEHNR and FQNEAQ (reference sequence). The length of the CDR3 is 18 residues. The CDR3 DNA reads TGTGCCAGTGGGGCCCCCTCCATTGGGACAGGTGTATCCTACGAGCAGTACTTC. Translated: CASGAPSIGTGVSYEQYF.

For the CDR3, the DNA is TGCGCCAGCAGCGCCATAACCGGGACTAGCGGGATCAATGAGCAGTTCTTC. This gives the protein CASSAITGTSGINEQFF. The rearrangement joins TRBV5-1 to TRBJ2-1, with 13 bases aligning to TRBD2. Germline V lookup: CDR1 SGHRS, CDR2 YFSETQ. V trimming: 4 bases; J trimming: 6 bases; junction bases outside the gene matches: 10. CDR3 length: 17 residues.

The chain has TRBV5-1 and TRBJ2-2; maybe TRBD2 (5 bases). Looked up from germline, CDR1 is SGHRS and CDR2 is YFSETQ. Trimming pared 0 bases from V and 4 bases from J, leaving 25 bases between. The CDR3 runs 20 residues. The CDR3 region has the DNA TGCGCCAGCAGCTTGGCCCTTCTTCGGGTAGGAGAACGGGGCACCGGGGAGCTGTTTTTT. Protein sequence: CASSLALLRVGERGTGELFF.

CDR3 in amino acids: CASSVGGTSGGTDTQYF. In DNA form, the CDR3 reads TGTGCCAGCAGCGTAGGCGGGACTAGCGGTGGCACAGATACGCAGTATTTT. The V call is TRBV9, the J call TRBJ2-3; 11 bases are shared with TRBD2. The junction had 4 bases not matched to a gene; V was cut back by 0 bases and J by 1 base. CDR1 and CDR2 from the germline V gene are SGDLS and YYNGEE. This CDR3 has 17 residues.

This clone came up once. This chain joins TRBV5-1 and TRBJ2-5; no clear D gene. The CDR3 covers 16 residues. The germline gives CDR1 SGHRS, CDR2 YFSETQ. V was pared by 4 bases and J by 3 bases, with 19 bases between. This CDR3 is CASSQSRLSPEETQYF. The CDR3 bases are TGCGCCAGCAGCCAATCCCGATTGTCCCCAGAAGAGACCCAGTACTTC.

This clone was seen a single time. The CDR3 spells CASSLVAGNTGELFF. The CDR3 nucleotides read TGTGCCAGCAGCTTAGTAGCAGGGAACACCGGGGAGCTGTTTTTT. This chain links TRBV7-9 with TRBJ2-2; D is undetermined. Germline loops: CDR1 SEHNR, CDR2 FQNEAQ (reference sequence). With 1 base removed from V and 1 base from J, the gap between germline ends came to 7 bases. The CDR3 runs 15 residues.

Notes on this clone: Within the sample, other DNA sequences also encode this same CDR3. The chain carries TRBV10-3 and TRBJ1-1; D call uncertain. The CDR3 is 12 residues long. From germline, CDR1 is ENHRY and CDR2 SYGVKD. V was clipped by 0 bases and J by 6 bases, with 5 bases between them. This chain's CDR3 is CAISESGSEAFF. In nucleotides, the CDR3 is TGTGCCATCAGTGAGTCGGGGTCTGAAGCTTTCTTT.

The genes are TRBV2 and TRBJ1-1; the D gene is possibly TRBD1 (6 bases). CDR1 and CDR2 from the germline V gene are SNHLY and FYNNEI. V was cut by 8 bases and J by 3 bases, with 13 bases left in between. This CDR3 comprises 13 residues. CDR3 bases: TGTGCCAGCGCTGGGCAGGGGCACACTGAAGCTTTCTTT. It encodes CASAGQGHTEAFF.

Turning to this clone: At one boundary the junction diverges from the germline segment, which might be a read error. The chain couples TRBV7-8 to TRBJ1-1; a possible D gene is TRBD1 (6 bases). From germline, CDR1 is SGHVS and CDR2 FQNEAQ. The CDR3 has 16 amino acids. CDR3 sequence reads: CANSSTWGRPNTEAFF. CDR3 sequence (DNA): TGTGCCAACAGCTCCACTTGGGGGCGCCCGAACACTGAAGCTTTCTTT.

The genes are TRBV18 and TRBJ2-4; maybe TRBD2 (6 bases). The V and J ends lost 3 bases and 1 base respectively, with 16 bases between them. This CDR3 is built from 17 residues. Germline CDR1 reads KGHSH; CDR2 reads LQKENI. CDR3 sequence: CASSPVGGDWAKNIQYF. CDR3 coding DNA: TGTGCCAGCTCACCGGTGGGCGGGGATTGGGCCAAAAACATTCAGTACTTC.

The rearrangement links TRBV5-8 to TRBJ1-4, with D unresolved. CDR1 is SGHTS, CDR2 YDEGEE, per germline. V lost 7 bases and J 11 bases, leaving 15 bases between the germline ends. This CDR3 is built from 12 residues. The CDR3 region is CASASGGPKLFF. DNA for the CDR3: TGTGCCAGCGCGTCCGGCGGTCCCAAACTGTTTTTT.

This rearrangement joins TRBV9 to TRBJ2-4, with no clear D. Germline CDR1 reads SGDLS; CDR2 reads YYNGEE. This CDR3 comprises 13 residues. The V end lost 2 bases, the J end lost 5 bases, and 8 bases lay between the germline ends. This CDR3 reads CASSVDDQNIQYF. The CDR3 nucleotides read TGTGCCAGCAGCGTGGACGATCAAAACATTCAGTACTTC.

The genes are TRBV6-5 and TRBJ2-1; possible D gene TRBD2, 6 bases. The CDR3 covers 10 residues. Trimming stripped 8 bases from V and 9 bases from J, with 8 bases between. Germline CDR1 is MNHEY and CDR2 is SVGAGI. The CDR3 DNA reads as TGTGCCAGCGGAGGGTCTGAGCAGTTCTTC. Protein: CASGGSEQFF.

The rearrangement uses TRBV5-1 and TRBJ1-3, with 10 bases aligning to TRBD1. The CDR3 is 14 residues long. CDR1 SGHRS and CDR2 YFSETQ come from the germline V gene. V trimming: 7 bases; J trimming: 7 bases; junction bases outside the gene matches: 8. In nucleotides, the CDR3 is TGCGCCAGCCGGGAAGGGACAGGGGTGAACACCATATATTTT. It specifies CASREGTGVNTIYF.

V usage is TRBV19 and J usage is TRBJ2-3; D is ambiguous. There are 12 residues in the CDR3. V was clipped by 5 bases and J by 1 base, with 4 bases between them. Germline V CDR1 and CDR2: LNHDA, SQIVND (reference sequence). CDR3 sequence (DNA): TGTGCCAGTAGTTTAGGCACAGATACGCAGTATTTT. As protein: CASSLGTDTQYF.

This chain links TRBV2 with TRBJ2-7; the D gene is possibly TRBD2 (5 bases). V lost 7 bases to trimming and J lost 9 bases, with 28 bases between them. Germline CDR1 reads SNHLY; CDR2 reads FYNNEI. The CDR3 spans 16 residues. CDR3 region: CASMSGPGLLTIWQYF. The CDR3 bases are TGTGCCAGCATGTCTGGCCCCGGACTTCTAACAATTTGGCAGTACTTC.

Of note for this clone: Other DNA sequences from this sample encode an identical CDR3 as well. The CDR3 DNA is TGCAGCGCCCGGGACCGGGCGAACACCGGGGAGCTGTTTTTT. Protein sequence: CSARDRANTGELFF. V and J are TRBV29-1 and TRBJ2-2; either TRBD1 or TRBD2 may fit D (5 bases each). Trimming removed 7 bases at V and 0 bases at J, with 12 bases between. Germline CDR1 is SQVTM and CDR2 is ANQGSEA. The CDR3 has 14 amino acids.

The chain recombines TRBV19 with TRBJ2-1; 8 bases fit TRBD2. Losses at the gene ends were 0 bases for V and 9 bases for J; bases not matched to a gene: 4. CDR1 and CDR2 (germline): LNHDA, SQIVND (reference sequence). This CDR3 has 14 residues. The CDR3 region has the DNA TGTGCCAGTAGTATAGAGGGACTAGTAACTGAGCAGTTCTTC. Protein product: CASSIEGLVTEQFF.

As regards this clone: Other DNA sequences in the same sample also yield this CDR3. The gene calls are TRBV18 and TRBJ2-5; D is undetermined. The V gene's germline CDR1 is KGHSH and CDR2 LQKENI. Trimming stripped 6 bases from V and 5 bases from J, with 7 bases between. The CDR3 runs to 11 residues. The chain's CDR3 is CASSVQETQYF. In DNA form, the CDR3 reads TGTGCCAGCTCTGTCCAGGAGACCCAGTACTTC.

This clone appeared a single time. The chain is built from TRBV27 and TRBJ2-7; 8 bases are shared with TRBD1. Germline CDR1 MNHEY, CDR2 SMNVEV (reference sequence). This CDR3 region has 16 residues. V lost 2 bases and J lost 1; bases outside the gene matches: 7. CDR3 sequence (DNA): TGTGCCAGCAGTTTACGACAGGGGAAGGATTCCTACGAGCAGTACTTC. It codes for CASSLRQGKDSYEQYF.

The V call is TRBV29-1, the J call TRBJ2-5; 7 positions agree with TRBD2. V lost 6 bases to trimming and J lost 4 bases; unmatched junction nucleotides: 5. The CDR3 sequence is 12 residues long. Germline V gives CDR1 SQVTM, CDR2 ANQGSEA. This CDR3 is CSVGGRGETQYF. The CDR3 DNA sequence: TGCAGCGTCGGGGGGAGGGGAGAGACCCAGTACTTC.

This clone came up once. This chain connects TRBV7-9 to TRBJ2-1; D is possibly TRBD2 (5 bases). The CDR3 is made up of 14 amino acids. The V gene lost 10 bases and the J gene lost 5 bases, with 18 bases spanning the gap. Germline CDR1 SEHNR, CDR2 FQNEAQ (reference sequence). The CDR3 nucleotides are TGTGCCACCGGGTGGGAGACTCCCCACAATGAGCAGTTCTTC. Translating it yields CATGWETPHNEQFF.

The V gene is TRBV5-1, the J gene TRBJ2-5; D uncertain. The V end lost 3 bases, the J end lost 4 bases, and 19 bases lay between the germline ends. Germline assignment: CDR1 SGHRS and CDR2 YFSETQ. The CDR3 consists of 16 residues. The CDR3 here is CASSSPSTVLRETQYF. CDR3 DNA: TGCGCCAGCAGCTCCCCTTCCACGGTACTGCGAGAGACCCAGTACTTC.

The chain combines TRBV20-1 with TRBJ2-7, with D uncertain. The V gene's germline CDR1 is DFQATT and CDR2 SNEGSKA (reference sequence). CDR3 length: 11 residues. Trimming removed 6 bases at V and 2 bases at J, with 8 bases between. CDR3 nucleotides: TGCAGTGCCCCCCAGACCTACGAGCAGTACTTC. It is translated as CSAPQTYEQYF.

This clone was detected only once. The rearrangement joins TRBV6-1 to TRBJ2-7; a possible D gene is TRBD1 (5 bases). The germline V gene has CDR1 MNHNS and CDR2 SASEGT. V was shortened by 4 bases and J by 3 bases, with 13 bases between the two germline ends. The CDR3 length is 14 residues. The CDR3 protein is CASSGKAGIYEQYF. The CDR3 DNA sequence: TGTGCCAGCAGTGGAAAGGCAGGGATCTACGAGCAGTACTTC.

The V gene is TRBV29-1, the J gene TRBJ2-1; 14 bases are a match to TRBD2. There are 14 residues in the CDR3. Germline V gene sequence: CDR1 SQVTM, CDR2 ANQGSEA. The trim removed 7 bases at V and 9 bases at J, leaving 8 bases unmatched. The CDR3 DNA follows: TGCAGCGCAAAGGGGACTAGCGGGAGTGGTGAGCAGTTCTTC. This codes for CSAKGTSGSGEQFF.